Listed below are T cell receptor beta chains from one sample, sequenced in a study of T cells in Graves' hyperthyroidism and ophthalmopathy. Each CDR3 protein gets one entry after TCRdb re-called the multiplex PCR reads with MiXCR. The table includes fewer than 450,000 distinct CDR3 sequences, around 18% detected once. The sequenced sample was blood. All receptors come from a man between 18 and 35 years old with Graves' ophthalmopathy. Both conserved end residues are part of each CDR3. D genes are given only for firm matches. Where a row states a size, it is once, few, many or the class of an expanded clone; other rows omit it.

V: TRBV11-2; D: -; J: TRBJ1-4; size: few; CDR3: CATQRGNEKLFF; DNA: TGTGCCACCCAGCGGGGTAATGAAAAACTGTTTTTT
V: TRBV10-2; D: -; J: TRBJ2-1; size: -; CDR3: CASRRLPQESNEQFF; DNA: TGCGCCAGCAGGCGACTACCACAAGAGTCGAATGAGCAGTTCTTC
V: TRBV27; D: -; J: TRBJ2-1; size: -; CDR3: CASSFPGGGNEQFF; DNA: TGTGCCAGCAGTTTCCCAGGGGGGGGGAATGAGCAGTTCTTC
V: TRBV19; D: -; J: TRBJ1-2; size: -; CDR3: CASSIGDYGYTF; DNA: TGTGCCAGTAGTATAGGAGACTATGGCTACACCTTC
V: TRBV7-3; D: TRBD2; J: TRBJ2-7; size: -; CDR3: CASGEGLAAYEQYF; DNA: TGTGCCAGCGGGGAGGGACTAGCGGCCTACGAGCAGTACTTC
V: TRBV27; D: -; J: TRBJ2-1; size: -; CDR3: CASSREDSSYNEQFF; DNA: TGTGCCAGCAGCAGGGAGGACAGCTCCTACAATGAGCAGTTCTTC
V: TRBV11-2; D: TRBD1; J: TRBJ2-7; size: many; CDR3: CASSLPGQGAAYEQYF; DNA: TGTGCCAGCAGCCTACCGGGACAGGGGGCCGCCTACGAGCAGTACTTC
V: TRBV5-1; D: TRBD1; J: TRBJ2-7; size: many; CDR3: CASSFGTAYEQYF; DNA: TGTGCCAGCAGCTTCGGGACAGCTTACGAGCAGTACTTC
V: TRBV28; D: -; J: TRBJ1-3; size: -; CDR3: CASRNLQGLSGNTIYF; DNA: TGTGCCAGCAGAAACCTCCAGGGCCTCTCTGGAAACACCATATATTTT
V: TRBV7-2; D: TRBD2; J: TRBJ2-7; size: many; CDR3: CASSLHAGGGYEQYF; DNA: TGTGCCAGCAGCTTACACGCCGGGGGGGGGTACGAGCAGTACTTC
V: TRBV5-4; D: -; J: TRBJ1-2; size: few; CDR3: CASSLNGEGKFNYGYTF; DNA: TGTGCCAGCAGCTTGAACGGGGAGGGGAAATTCAACTATGGCTACACCTTC
V: TRBV6-2/TRBV6-3; D: -; J: TRBJ2-2; size: -; CDR3: CASSYSWGSGELFF; DNA: TGTGCCAGCAGTTACTCATGGGGGTCCGGGGAGCTGTTTTTT
V: TRBV6-2/TRBV6-3; D: -; J: TRBJ1-5; size: many; CDR3: CASSYSLGSYSNQPQHF; DNA: TGTGCCAGCAGTTACTCGTTAGGATCTTATAGCAATCAGCCCCAGCATTTT
V: TRBV28; D: TRBD1; J: TRBJ1-5; size: -; CDR3: CASSRPGTGRDQPQHF; DNA: TGTGCCAGCAGTCGCCCCGGGACAGGGAGGGATCAGCCCCAGCATTTT
V: TRBV4-1; D: -; J: TRBJ2-2; size: -; CDR3: CASSQVGQGNTGELFF; DNA: TGCGCCAGCAGCCAAGTGGGCCAGGGTAACACCGGGGAGCTGTTTTTT
V: TRBV28; D: -; J: TRBJ2-7; size: -; CDR3: CASSSIDRLEQYF; DNA: TGTGCCAGCAGTTCCATAGACAGGCTCGAGCAGTACTTC
V: TRBV7-9; D: TRBD1; J: TRBJ1-5; size: -; CDR3: CASSSSGTGSNQPQHF; DNA: TGTGCCAGCAGCTCCTCCGGGACAGGTAGCAATCAGCCCCAGCATTTT
V: TRBV19; D: TRBD2; J: TRBJ2-5; size: -; CDR3: CASSIDLAGQQYF; DNA: TGTGCCAGTAGTATAGATCTAGCGGGGCAACAGTACTTC
V: TRBV7-9; D: -; J: TRBJ1-1; size: -; CDR3: CASSLMGAEAFF; DNA: TGTGCCAGCAGCTTAATGGGAGCTGAAGCTTTCTTT
V: TRBV3-1; D: TRBD1; J: TRBJ1-6; size: -; CDR3: CASSPGQGTPPLHF; DNA: TGTGCCAGCAGCCCTGGACAGGGTACCCCACCCCTCCACTTT
V: TRBV9; D: -; J: TRBJ1-5; size: many; CDR3: CASSVDAGANQPQHF; DNA: TGTGCCAGCAGCGTAGATGCAGGGGCTAATCAGCCCCAGCATTTT
V: TRBV7-9; D: -; J: TRBJ2-5; size: many; CDR3: CASSLGGTQETQYF; DNA: TGTGCCAGCAGCTTAGGGGGGACCCAAGAGACCCAGTACTTC
V: TRBV4-1; D: -; J: TRBJ1-4; size: few; CDR3: CASSQGRTREKLFF; DNA: TGCGCCAGCAGCCAAGGGAGGACAAGAGAAAAACTGTTTTTT
V: TRBV6-2/TRBV6-3; D: TRBD2; J: TRBJ2-3; size: many; CDR3: CASSLHSSGGADTQYF; DNA: TGTGCCAGCAGCCTCCACTCTAGCGGGGGGGCTGATACGCAGTATTTT
V: TRBV7-2; D: TRBD1; J: TRBJ2-7; size: many; CDR3: CASGGTGGYEQYF; DNA: TGTGCCAGCGGAGGGACAGGGGGGTACGAGCAGTACTTC
V: TRBV7-9; D: TRBD2; J: TRBJ2-1; size: few; CDR3: CASSSSGGAHNEQFF; DNA: TGTGCCAGCAGCTCAAGCGGGGGGGCCCACAATGAGCAGTTCTTC
V: TRBV10-3; D: -; J: TRBJ2-7; size: -; CDR3: CAIGTLKGGEQYF; DNA: TGTGCCATCGGGACCCTTAAGGGGGGCGAGCAGTACTTC
V: TRBV7-6; D: TRBD1; J: TRBJ1-1; size: -; CDR3: CASSPRQGQNTEAFF; DNA: TGTGCCAGCAGCCCGCGACAGGGTCAGAACACTGAAGCTTTCTTT
V: TRBV3-1; D: -; J: TRBJ2-1; size: many; CDR3: CASSPGLGGNEQFF; DNA: TGTGCCAGCAGCCCCGGGTTGGGGGGCAATGAGCAGTTCTTC
V: TRBV28; D: -; J: TRBJ1-1; size: many; CDR3: CATSDREAFF; DNA: TGTGCCACCTCAGACAGGGAAGCTTTCTTT
V: TRBV5-1; D: TRBD1; J: TRBJ1-2; size: few; CDR3: CASSSPPGQISGGYTF; DNA: TGCGCCAGCAGCAGCCCCCCGGGACAGATTTCCGGTGGCTACACCTTC
V: TRBV12-3/TRBV12-4; D: -; J: TRBJ1-2; size: -; CDR3: CASTPYRDVYGYTF; DNA: TGTGCCAGCACCCCGTACAGGGACGTCTATGGCTACACCTTC
V: TRBV20-1; D: -; J: TRBJ1-2; size: -; CDR3: CSDSSGGHDYGYTF; DNA: TGCAGTGATTCAAGCGGGGGGCACGACTATGGCTACACCTTC
V: TRBV6-7; D: -; J: TRBJ1-1; size: -; CDR3: CASKTQGEGEAFF; DNA: TGTGCCAGCAAGACACAGGGAGAGGGTGAAGCTTTCTTT
V: TRBV9; D: -; J: TRBJ2-7; size: many; CDR3: CASSVETGTYEQYF; DNA: TGTGCCAGCAGCGTAGAGACGGGGACCTACGAGCAGTACTTC
V: TRBV9; D: -; J: TRBJ1-1; size: few; CDR3: CASSSVLGTNTEAFF; DNA: TGTGCCAGCAGCTCCGTTTTGGGCACGAACACTGAAGCTTTCTTT
V: TRBV7-9; D: -; J: TRBJ1-2; size: many; CDR3: CASSLDGSYTF; DNA: TGTGCCAGCAGCTTGGATGGAAGCTACACCTTC
V: TRBV28; D: -; J: TRBJ2-2; size: many; CDR3: CASVSQADPRTGELFF; DNA: TGTGCCAGCGTTTCCCAAGCGGACCCCCGCACCGGGGAGCTGTTTTTT
V: TRBV20-1; D: TRBD1; J: TRBJ1-6; size: many; CDR3: CSAKGDSYNSPLHF; DNA: TGCAGTGCTAAGGGGGACAGCTATAATTCACCCCTCCACTTT
V: TRBV18; D: TRBD1; J: TRBJ1-2; size: many; CDR3: CASSPGTDPYGYTF; DNA: TGTGCCAGCTCACCAGGGACAGACCCCTATGGCTACACCTTC
V: TRBV3-1; D: TRBD2; J: TRBJ2-2; size: -; CDR3: CASSRPAGGLTGELFF; DNA: TGTGCCAGCAGCCGCCCCGCGGGGGGGCTCACCGGGGAGCTGTTTTTT
V: TRBV2; D: -; J: TRBJ2-5; size: few; CDR3: CAGLGDNEETQYF; DNA: TGTGCCGGACTCGGGGACAACGAAGAGACCCAGTACTTC
V: TRBV7-2; D: -; J: TRBJ1-6; size: few; CDR3: CASSLRQVVSPLHF; DNA: TGTGCCAGCAGCTTAAGACAGGTTGTCTCACCCCTCCACTTT
V: TRBV12-3/TRBV12-4; D: -; J: TRBJ1-6; size: -; CDR3: CASSFSALGSYNSPLHF; DNA: TGTGCCAGCAGTTTTAGTGCCTTAGGCTCCTATAATTCACCCCTCCACTTT
V: TRBV6-5; D: -; J: TRBJ2-4; size: many; CDR3: CASSYSLPGLNIQYF; DNA: TGTGCCAGCAGTTACTCGCTGCCAGGGCTGAACATTCAGTACTTC
V: TRBV3-1; D: TRBD1; J: TRBJ2-7; size: -; CDR3: CASSSFTGALYEQYF; DNA: TGTGCCAGCAGCTCTTTTACAGGGGCCCTTTACGAGCAGTACTTC
V: TRBV11-2; D: TRBD2; J: TRBJ2-1; size: few; CDR3: CASSLGPSGEYNEQFF; DNA: TGTGCCAGCAGCTTAGGACCTAGCGGTGAGTACAATGAGCAGTTCTTC
V: TRBV4-1; D: TRBD2; J: TRBJ2-2; size: few; CDR3: CASSPGTSGATGELFF; DNA: TGCGCCAGCAGCCCCGGGACTAGCGGGGCGACCGGGGAGCTGTTTTTT
V: TRBV15; D: -; J: TRBJ1-5; size: -; CDR3: CATSRDNQPQHF; DNA: TGTGCCACCAGCAGAGATAACCAGCCCCAGCATTTT
V: TRBV7-9; D: TRBD1; J: TRBJ2-2; size: -; CDR3: CASSLAEEGGAVTGELFF; DNA: TGTGCCAGCAGCTTAGCTGAAGAAGGGGGCGCGGTCACCGGGGAGCTGTTTTTT
V: TRBV28; D: -; J: TRBJ1-1; size: -; CDR3: CASSLLSWEITEAFF; DNA: TGTGCCAGCAGTCTCCTGTCATGGGAAATCACTGAAGCTTTCTTT
V: TRBV27; D: TRBD1; J: TRBJ1-1; size: many; CDR3: CASSPRTGRPNTEAFF; DNA: TGTGCCAGCAGTCCCCGGACAGGGCGGCCGAACACTGAAGCTTTCTTT
V: TRBV7-3; D: -; J: TRBJ2-2; size: many; CDR3: CASSLKQGLANTGELFF; DNA: TGTGCCAGCAGCTTAAAACAGGGTCTGGCGAACACCGGGGAGCTGTTTTTT
V: TRBV7-9; D: TRBD2; J: TRBJ2-3; size: -; CDR3: CASSRDSSGGAKDTQYF; DNA: TGTGCCAGCAGTCGGGACTCTAGCGGGGGGGCCAAGGATACGCAGTATTTT